This T cell receptor (beta chain) was recovered during a study of beta chain features in type 1 diabetes. In germline, CDR1 is MNHEY, CDR2 SMNVEV (reference sequence). Deletions cut 2 bases from V and 1 base from J, with 17 bases between. The CDR3 has 17 residues. As every portion of the isolated RNA was reverse transcribed, the sequencing read expressed TCRB transcripts. TCRdb keeps only in-frame clones here, not all; method: immunoSEQ multiplex PCR. The sample lists approximately 100,000 clones, 30% to 50% seen once, with about 0.063% in the top ten. The V call is TRBV27, the J call TRBJ1-1; tentatively, D is TRBD1 (6 bases). This TCR came from a woman aged 18 to 35 in good health. Sequences were obtained from stem cell memory CD4+ T cells from blood. The CDR3 loop is CASSLLATGRANTEAFF. The CDR3 DNA follows: TGTGCCAGCAGTTTACTAGCAACAGGGAGGGCGAACACTGAAGCTTTCTTT.